This is a list of T cell receptor beta chains from one sample in a study of cytomegalovirus exposure and HLA in healthy donors. TCRdb's copy holds only in-frame clones and misses some; the assay was immunoSEQ multiplex PCR. The sample carries under 200,000 clones, approximately 81% recorded once. Sequencing input: PBMCs. The origin of the receptors is a woman in her fifties or sixties in good health and CMV-seronegative. CDR3s leave out the opening cysteine and the closing phenylalanine or tryptophan. Each record gives: J gene, V gene, CDR3 protein.

TRBJ2-7,TRBV4-1,ASSHRDRGYEQY
TRBJ2-5,TRBV4-2,ASSFLPGIGETQY
TRBJ1-2,TRBV15,ATSREDSLTYGYT
TRBJ2-5,TRBV9,ASSEGGRRTQETQY
TRBJ2-7,TRBV28,ASSSGAGWASGNYEQY
TRBJ2-6,TRBV9,ASSPRVSGSGSGANVLT
TRBJ1-4,TRBV4-2,ATRDRGGEKLF
TRBJ2-1,TRBV19,ASSSLAGAPRDEQF
TRBJ2-7,TRBV6-5,ASSLQTDSYEQY
TRBJ2-2,TRBV15,ATSRDRVQAGELF
TRBJ1-6,TRBV2,ASSPGQGEVYNISPLH
TRBJ1-6,TRBV9,ASSASPGQGAYNSPLH
TRBJ1-6,TRBV2,ASSAGQSNSPLH
TRBJ1-6,TRBV28,ASSFGSPLH
TRBJ2-2,TRBV6-1,ASQGGADTGELF
TRBJ1-5,TRBV28,ASSPQTGGAGNQPQH
TRBJ1-1,TRBV5-1,ASSEGQWNTEAF
TRBJ1-5,TRBV7-2,ATTQGGTGVNQPQH
TRBJ2-5,TRBV7-6,ASSLRATQARGRQETQY
TRBJ2-7,TRBV13,ASSPVRGWEEQY
TRBJ2-7,TRBV7-2,ASSLEGLSYEQY
TRBJ1-1,TRBV7-9,ASSPQGAHTEAF
TRBJ1-5,TRBV9,ASSSQWGDQPQH
TRBJ2-3,TRBV11-2,ASSLEGLADTQY
TRBJ2-3,TRBV2,ASSETSRTSTDTQY
TRBJ2-7,TRBV6-1,ASSGGTGGYGEQY
TRBJ1-1,TRBV18,ASSPLPSVREEDTEAF
TRBJ1-3,TRBV6-5,ASTPSGGSGNTIY
TRBJ1-2,TRBV7-6,ASSHKRGYGYT
TRBJ2-1,TRBV28,ASRPSRGASYNEQF
TRBJ1-2,TRBV19,ASSTLGNYGYT
TRBJ1-2,TRBV4-1,ASSPQGAIAYGYT
TRBJ1-1,TRBV28,ASTGQQGYTEAF
TRBJ2-1,TRBV28,ATRDRDASHEQF
TRBJ2-7,TRBV5-5,ASSLEAGTGATFEY
TRBJ2-7,TRBV6-5,ASSAARRLDSEQY
TRBJ2-1,TRBV7-2,ASSPGTTSSYNEQF
TRBJ1-4,TRBV28,ASSSPGGDVEKLF
-,TRBV2,ASRRFSYEQY
TRBJ1-5,TRBV6-5,ASNDRPNQPQH
TRBJ2-3,TRBV7-2,ASSSSGTGTDTQY
TRBJ1-6,TRBV9,ASSQAGRGNSPLH
TRBJ2-7,TRBV7-2,ASSLGENYEQY
TRBJ1-1,TRBV29-1,SVPGQGAPTEAF
TRBJ1-2,TRBV18,ASSNYRDRNYGYT
TRBJ2-2,TRBV29-1,SVAIGGAGAGELF
TRBJ2-7,TRBV9,ASSVGAGGREQY
TRBJ2-3,TRBV6-8,ASSPGLAAVDTQY